This TCR beta chain comes out of a study of blood T cell repertoires in COVID-19. Study overall: Donors in the United States, Italy and Spain gave samples during acute or convalescent COVID-19.

In the original workflow: Quantification of nucleated cells was approximated via reference gene primer amplification. Assay used: immunoSEQ multiplex PCR; TCRdb lists only in-frame clones, some missing. The V and J calls and clone size are taken from that table; D and trimming were inferred from the DNA. The sample has around 60,000 clones, around nine tenths seen once. The CDR3 is 15 residues long. Germline lookup yields CDR1 SGHNT and CDR2 YYREEE (reference sequence). After removal of 5 bases from V and 5 bases from J, the junction contained 10 bases not matched to a gene. Sequenced input: peripheral blood. The V call is TRBV5-4, the J call TRBJ2-5; 9 nucleotides match TRBD2. This receptor was obtained from a woman aged 60-75 years with active COVID-19. The DNA for the CDR3 is TGTGCCAGCAGGGAGACTAGCGGACTGTTGGAGACCCAGTACTTC. Amino acids: CASRETSGLLETQYF.